This entry lists 12 T cell receptor beta chains sequenced from one sample in a study of early T cells in non-severe SARS-CoV-2 infection. TCRdb re-derived calls from the 5' RACE reads in MiXCR, one entry per CDR3 protein. This sample has tens of thousands of distinct CDR3 sequences, with about 12% found just once. The sequenced sample consisted of whole blood. The source of these receptors is an adult who was a healthcare worker with PCR-confirmed SARS-CoV-2 infection or an uninfected control (not recorded which).

This clonotype has just a few counts. V gene TRBV12-3 or TRBV12-4 combines with J gene TRBJ2-5; D gene unclear. There are 13 residues in the CDR3. V gave up 4 bases and J gave up 4 bases, with 10 bases separating them. The CDR3 bases are TGTGCCAGCAGTTCGGAAGTTGGAGAGACCCAGTACTTC. It encodes CASSSEVGETQYF.

This clonotype was found a few times. V is TRBV9 and J is TRBJ1-2; 7 bases are shared with TRBD1. V shed 3 bases and J 3 bases; nucleotides not matched to a gene: 5. CDR1 is SGDLS and CDR2 is YYNGEE in the germline V gene. The CDR3 extends over 14 amino acids. CDR3 coding DNA: TGTGCCAGCAGCGGCCGGGACAGCTACTATGGCTACACCTTC. Translation gives CASSGRDSYYGYTF.

In this sample, this clonotype turned up many times. The chain recombines TRBV7-6 with TRBJ2-5; D remains unclear. CDR1 SGHVS and CDR2 FNYEAQ come from the germline V gene. The CDR3 is 12 residues long. V dropped 5 bases and J dropped 5 bases, with 9 bases sitting between them. As DNA, the CDR3 is TGTGCCAGCAGCCCCACCGGGGAGACCCAGTACTTC. This sequence encodes CASSPTGETQYF.

This chain uses TRBV29-1 with TRBJ2-1, with a weak D call TRBD2 (6 bases). Germline assignment: CDR1 SQVTM and CDR2 ANQGSEA. Trimming cost V 7 bases and J 10 bases, with 17 bases left between them. The CDR3 consists of 12 residues. The CDR3 protein is CSASVGAGEQFF. The CDR3, as DNA: TGCAGCGCCTCAGTTGGGGCGGGAGAGCAGTTCTTC.

A few counts support this clonotype. The rearrangement joins TRBV21-1 to TRBJ2-1; TRBD1 is the table's D call and was not checked against the DNA. TRBV21-1 is termed a pseudogene. This CDR3 region has 12 residues. The CDR3 DNA is TGTGCCAGCTCTTACGGGGGCAATGAGCAGTTCTTC. This sequence encodes CASSYGGNEQFF.

This clonotype has ten or more counts. This chain uses TRBV6-6 with TRBJ1-5, with unresolved D. CDR1 and CDR2 from the germline V gene are MNHNY and SVGAGI (reference sequence). The CDR3 is 15 residues long. V gave up 2 bases and J gave up 0 bases, with 8 bases separating them. The CDR3 bases are TGTGCCAGCAGTTACACACAGTATAGCAATCAGCCCCAGCATTTT. This encodes CASSYTQYSNQPQHF.

This clonotype has just a few counts. The rearrangement links TRBV29-1 to TRBJ2-7; 8 bases are a match to TRBD1. Germline loops: CDR1 SQVTM, CDR2 ANQGSEA. The trim removed 6 bases at V and 0 bases at J, leaving 4 bases unmatched. The CDR3 is 13 amino acids. The CDR3 DNA sequence: TGCAGCGTAAGGACAGGGACCTCCTACGAGCAGTACTTC. Residues: CSVRTGTSYEQYF.

The chain links TRBV28 to TRBJ2-1; TRBD1 is a possible D gene (6 bases). The CDR3 contains 15 residues. The V gene's germline CDR1 is MDHEN and CDR2 SYDVKM. The ends were cut back, 6 bases at V and 9 bases at J, with 21 bases in the middle. Written as DNA, the CDR3 is TGTGCCAGCAGCCCGCCCAGGGGTCTGTCGGGTGAGCAGTTCTTC. Residues: CASSPPRGLSGEQFF. Filled out from reference TRBV28 and TRBJ2-1, the complete variable domain reads DVKVTQSSRYLVKRTGEKVFLECVQDMDHENMFWYRQDPGLGLRLIYFSYDVKMKEKGDIPEGYSVSREKKERFSLILESASTNQTSMYLCASSPPRGLSGEQFFGPGTRLTVL.

There are a few counts of this clonotype. The J gene is TRBJ2-5, the V gene TRBV7-9, with D perhaps TRBD1 or TRBD2 (5 bases each). Trimming cost V 5 bases and J 3 bases, with 16 bases left between them. Looked up from germline, CDR1 is SEHNR and CDR2 is FQNEAQ (reference sequence). The CDR3 loop spans 15 amino acids. The CDR3: CASSKRTGPKETQYF. CDR3 coding DNA: TGTGCCAGCAGCAAACGGACGGGACCGAAAGAGACCCAGTACTTC.

The chain employs TRBV28 and TRBJ2-4; weak D call: TRBD1 (6 bases). The CDR3 extends over 18 amino acids. Trimming shortened V by 3 bases and J by 0 bases, and 18 bases separated the two germline ends. The germline V gene has CDR1 MDHEN and CDR2 SYDVKM. The CDR3 here is CASSFKMDSDLAKNIQYF. The CDR3 DNA follows: TGTGCCAGCAGTTTTAAAATGGACAGCGATCTAGCCAAAAACATTCAGTACTTC.

The sample holds a few counts of this clonotype. The chain combines TRBV3-1 with TRBJ2-3; no reliable D call. From germline, CDR1 is LGHDT and CDR2 YNNKEL (reference sequence). The CDR3 has 13 residues. V dropped 0 bases and J dropped 4 bases, with 5 bases sitting between them. CDR3 DNA sequence: TGTGCCAGCAGCCAAGATATATCAGATACGCAGTATTTT. Translated, it gives CASSQDISDTQYF.

There are many counts of this clonotype. The chain couples TRBV15 to TRBJ2-1, with D maybe TRBD2 (5 bases). The V gene lost 8 bases and the J gene lost 3 bases, with 17 bases spanning the gap. Germline V gene lookup returns CDR1 LNHNV and CDR2 YYDKDF (reference sequence). The CDR3 totals 15 residues. CDR3 loop: CATATLASNYNEQFF. The CDR3 DNA is TGTGCCACCGCGACCCTGGCTAGCAACTACAATGAGCAGTTCTTC.